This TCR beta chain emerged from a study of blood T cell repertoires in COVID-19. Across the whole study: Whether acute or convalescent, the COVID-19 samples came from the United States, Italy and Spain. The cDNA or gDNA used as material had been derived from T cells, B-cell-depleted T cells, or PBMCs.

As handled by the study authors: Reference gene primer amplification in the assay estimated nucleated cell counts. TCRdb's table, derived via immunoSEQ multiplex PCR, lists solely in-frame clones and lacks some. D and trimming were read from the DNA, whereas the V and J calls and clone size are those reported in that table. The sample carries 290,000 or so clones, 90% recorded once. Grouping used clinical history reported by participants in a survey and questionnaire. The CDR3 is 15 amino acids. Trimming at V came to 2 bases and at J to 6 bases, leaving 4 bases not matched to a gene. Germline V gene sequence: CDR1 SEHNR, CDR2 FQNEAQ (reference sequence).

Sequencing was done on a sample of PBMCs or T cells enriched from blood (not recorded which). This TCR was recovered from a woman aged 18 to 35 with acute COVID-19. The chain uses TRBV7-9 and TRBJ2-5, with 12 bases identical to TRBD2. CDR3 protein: CASSLPSGGVKTQYF. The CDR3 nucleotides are TGTGCCAGCAGCTTACCTAGCGGGGGGGTGAAGACCCAGTACTTC.